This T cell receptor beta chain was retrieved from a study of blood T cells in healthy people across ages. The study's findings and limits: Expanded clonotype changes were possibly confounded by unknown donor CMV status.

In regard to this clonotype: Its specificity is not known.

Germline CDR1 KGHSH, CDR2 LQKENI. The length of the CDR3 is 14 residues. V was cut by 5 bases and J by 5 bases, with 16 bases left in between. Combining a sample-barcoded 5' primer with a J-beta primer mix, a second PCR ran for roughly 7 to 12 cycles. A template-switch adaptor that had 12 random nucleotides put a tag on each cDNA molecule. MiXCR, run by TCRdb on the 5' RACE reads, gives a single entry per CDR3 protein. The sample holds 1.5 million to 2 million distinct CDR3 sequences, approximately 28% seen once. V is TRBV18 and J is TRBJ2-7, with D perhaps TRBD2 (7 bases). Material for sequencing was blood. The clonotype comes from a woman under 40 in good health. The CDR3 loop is CASSSRGGSDEQYF. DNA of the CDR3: TGTGCCAGCTCATCAAGGGGGGGCAGTGACGAGCAGTACTTC.